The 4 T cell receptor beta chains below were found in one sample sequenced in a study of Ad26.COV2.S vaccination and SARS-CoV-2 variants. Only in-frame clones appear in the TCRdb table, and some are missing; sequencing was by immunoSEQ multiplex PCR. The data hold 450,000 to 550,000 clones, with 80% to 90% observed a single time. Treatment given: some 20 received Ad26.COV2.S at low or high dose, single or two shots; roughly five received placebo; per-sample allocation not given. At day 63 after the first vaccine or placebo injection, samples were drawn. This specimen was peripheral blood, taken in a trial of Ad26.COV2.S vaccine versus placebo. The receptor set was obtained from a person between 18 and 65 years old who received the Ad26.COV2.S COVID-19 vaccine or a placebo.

CDR3 sequence: CASSSTGRREAFF. The CDR3 DNA reads TGTGCCAGCAGTTCGACAGGGCGCAGAGAAGCTTTCTTT. The chain carries TRBV28 and TRBJ1-1, with TRBD1 matching over 7 bases. There are 13 residues in the CDR3. J was trimmed by 8 bases and V by 4 bases; bases with no gene match: 7. Germline-derived CDR1 and CDR2 are MDHEN and SYDVKM.

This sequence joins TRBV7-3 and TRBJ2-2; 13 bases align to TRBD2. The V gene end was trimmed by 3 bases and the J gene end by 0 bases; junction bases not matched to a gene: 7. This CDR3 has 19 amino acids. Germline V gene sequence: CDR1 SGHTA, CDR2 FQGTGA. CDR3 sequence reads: CASSFRRGTSGTNTGELFF. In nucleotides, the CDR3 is TGTGCCAGCAGCTTTAGGAGGGGGACTAGCGGGACGAACACCGGGGAGCTGTTTTTT.

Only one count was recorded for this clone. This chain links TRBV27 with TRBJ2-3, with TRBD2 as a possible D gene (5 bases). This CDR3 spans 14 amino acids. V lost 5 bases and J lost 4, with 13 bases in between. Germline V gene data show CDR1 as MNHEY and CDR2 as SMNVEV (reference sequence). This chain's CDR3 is CASSPPDWADTQYF. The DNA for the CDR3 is TGTGCCAGCAGTCCACCGGACTGGGCAGATACGCAGTATTTT.

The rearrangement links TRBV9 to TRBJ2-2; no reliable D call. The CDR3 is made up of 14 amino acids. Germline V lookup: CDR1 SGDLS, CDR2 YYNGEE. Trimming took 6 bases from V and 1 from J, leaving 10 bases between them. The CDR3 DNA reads TGTGCCAGCAACGCACACCAGAACACCGGGGAGCTGTTTTTT. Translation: CASNAHQNTGELFF.